This T cell receptor (beta chain) emerged from a study of T-cell memory formation after mild COVID-19. Turning to the study itself: TCR clusters were mostly confined to one donor each. Study-wide results and caveats: The finding that pre-infection memory included some responding clones suggested that cross-reactive memory joined. Second-wave clones that peaked on day 37 lacked confirmed SARS-CoV-2 specificity.

5'RACE with constant-segment primers built TCRalpha and TCRbeta cDNA libraries with UMIs. TCRdb reprocessed the 5' RACE reads with MiXCR, giving one entry per CDR3 protein. The sample has under 300,000 distinct CDR3 sequences, approximately 9% seen once; the top ten hold roughly a fifth. As to this clonotype: What it recognizes is unknown.

This CDR3 is built from 13 residues. Trimming pared 6 bases from V and 4 bases from J, leaving 12 bases between. The origin of this receptor is a man between 18 and 29 years old who had mild COVID-19 (a few samples of this study predate the infection). Cell type and time point are not known. The sample comprised PBMCs or a T cell subset sorted from them (not recorded which). The V call is TRBV12-3 or TRBV12-4, the J call TRBJ1-2; weak D call: TRBD1 (6 bases). Written as DNA, the CDR3 is TGTGCCAGCAGCCCTGGACAGTTCTATGGCTACACCTTC. Residues: CASSPGQFYGYTF.